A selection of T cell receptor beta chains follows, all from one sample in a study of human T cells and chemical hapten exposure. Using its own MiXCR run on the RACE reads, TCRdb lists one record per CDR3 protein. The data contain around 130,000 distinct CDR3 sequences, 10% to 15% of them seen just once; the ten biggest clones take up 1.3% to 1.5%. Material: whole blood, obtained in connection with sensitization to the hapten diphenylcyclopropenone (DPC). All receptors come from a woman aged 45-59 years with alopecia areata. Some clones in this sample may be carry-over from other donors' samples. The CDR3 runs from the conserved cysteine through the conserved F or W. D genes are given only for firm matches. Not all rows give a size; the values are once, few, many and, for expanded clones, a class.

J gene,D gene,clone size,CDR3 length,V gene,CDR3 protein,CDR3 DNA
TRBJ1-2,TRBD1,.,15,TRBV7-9,CASSSAGTGGAGYTF,TGTGCCAGCAGCTCCGCCGGGACAGGGGGTGCCGGCTACACCTTC
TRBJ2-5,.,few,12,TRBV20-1,CSARGGQETQYF,TGCAGTGCTAGAGGGGGGCAAGAGACCCAGTACTTC
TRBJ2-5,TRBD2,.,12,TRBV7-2,CASSLREGTQYF,TGTGCCAGCAGCTTACGGGAGGGGACCCAGTACTTC
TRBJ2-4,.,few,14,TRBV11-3,CASSLPGNVGIQYF,TGTGCCAGCAGCTTACCCGGGAATGTCGGCATTCAGTACTTC
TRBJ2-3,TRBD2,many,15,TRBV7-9,CASSPSGVSTDTQYF,TGTGCCAGCAGTCCTAGCGGGGTCAGCACAGATACGCAGTATTTT
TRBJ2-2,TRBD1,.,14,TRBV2,CASSLTGPTGELFF,TGTGCCAGCAGTTTGACAGGGCCCACCGGGGAGCTGTTTTTT
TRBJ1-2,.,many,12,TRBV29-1,CRVEGGNYGYTF,TGCAGAGTAGAGGGAGGAAACTATGGCTACACCTTC
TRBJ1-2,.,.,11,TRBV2,CASTNRDGYTF,TGTGCCAGCACTAACAGGGACGGCTACACCTTC
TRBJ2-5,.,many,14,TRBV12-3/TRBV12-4,CASSFTRTRKTQYF,TGTGCCAGCAGTTTTACCCGTACCAGAAAGACCCAGTACTTC
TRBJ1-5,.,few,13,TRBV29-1,CSAQVAVNQPQHF,TGCAGCGCCCAAGTGGCAGTGAATCAGCCCCAGCATTTT
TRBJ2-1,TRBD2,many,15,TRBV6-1,CASRMTSESYNEQFF,TGTGCCAGCAGGATGACTAGCGAATCCTACAATGAGCAGTTCTTC
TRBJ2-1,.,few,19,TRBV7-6,CASSSPGTLGPSSVNEQFF,TGTGCCAGCAGCTCCCCAGGGACCCTTGGCCCCTCGTCCGTCAATGAGCAGTTCTTC
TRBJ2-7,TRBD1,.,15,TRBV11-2,CASSSPGQGTYEQYF,TGTGCCAGCAGCTCGCCGGGACAGGGAACCTACGAGCAGTACTTC
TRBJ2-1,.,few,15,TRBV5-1,CASSPRDPPYNEQFF,TGCGCCAGCAGCCCCCGGGACCCCCCATACAATGAGCAGTTCTTC
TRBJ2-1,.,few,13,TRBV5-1,CASSLSNYNEQFF,TGCGCCAGCAGCTTGAGCAACTACAATGAGCAGTTCTTC
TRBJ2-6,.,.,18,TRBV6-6,CASRTSYHRTFGANVLTF,TGTGCCAGCAGAACATCTTACCACCGGACGTTTGGGGCCAACGTCCTGACTTTC
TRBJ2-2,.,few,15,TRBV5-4,CASSLPGLNTGELFF,TGTGCCAGCAGCCTCCCAGGACTAAACACCGGGGAGCTGTTTTTT
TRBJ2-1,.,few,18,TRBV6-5,CASSYLGVGRSSYNEQFF,TGTGCCAGCAGTTACCTCGGCGTTGGGAGGAGCTCCTACAATGAGCAGTTCTTC
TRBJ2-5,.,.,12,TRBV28,CASRSDGRTQYF,TGTGCCAGCAGGTCGGACGGACGAACCCAGTACTTC
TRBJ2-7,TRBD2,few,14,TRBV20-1,CSASRSGSGYEQYF,TGCAGTGCTAGCCGTAGCGGGAGCGGATACGAGCAGTACTTC
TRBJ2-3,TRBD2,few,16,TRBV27,CATSTLAGGTTDTQYF,TGTGCCACTTCGACTTTAGCGGGAGGCACCACAGATACGCAGTATTTT
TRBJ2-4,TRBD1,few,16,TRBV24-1,CATSDYGTGTENIQYF,TGTGCCACCAGTGATTACGGGACAGGAACCGAAAACATTCAGTACTTC
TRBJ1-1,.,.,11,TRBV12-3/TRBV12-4,CASSSFTEAFF,TGTGCCAGCAGTTCCTTCACTGAAGCTTTCTTT
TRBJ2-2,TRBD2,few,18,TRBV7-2,CASSSPGLADPWVGELFF,TGTGCCAGCAGCTCTCCGGGACTAGCGGATCCTTGGGTTGGGGAGCTGTTTTTT
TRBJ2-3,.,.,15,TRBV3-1,CASSLGLTSTDTQYF,TGTGCCAGCAGCTTGGGACTTACTAGCACAGATACGCAGTATTTT
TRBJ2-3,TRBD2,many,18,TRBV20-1,CSAPRTRTSGRDTDTQYF,TGCAGTGCTCCACGAACCCGGACTAGCGGGAGGGACACAGATACGCAGTATTTT
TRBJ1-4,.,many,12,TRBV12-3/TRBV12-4,CASSFGGEKLFF,TGTGCCAGCAGTTTCGGGGGGGAAAAACTGTTTTTT